These T cell receptor beta chains were read from a single sample in a study of T cells of healthy individuals. TCRdb redid the calling of the 5' RACE reads with MiXCR, one entry per CDR3 protein. The table records around 90,000 distinct CDR3 sequences, more than 4.5% of them present only once. The receptors were sampled from a female donor in good health. Each CDR3 is given with its conserved first and last residue. Fields, in order: clone size, J gene, V gene, D gene, CDR3 protein, CDR3 DNA. A D gene is named only where the DNA matches it firmly. Not all rows give a size; the values are once, few, many and, for expanded clones, a class.

>few|TRBJ2-2|TRBV20-1|NA
CSASLGTPGELFF
TGCAGTGCTAGTCTTGGGACGCCCGGGGAGCTGTTTTTT
>many|TRBJ2-7|TRBV20-1|TRBD2
CSALKRRAGGKWDEQYF
TGCAGTGCCCTGAAGCGAAGAGCGGGAGGAAAGTGGGACGAGCAGTACTTC
>many|TRBJ2-7|TRBV4-1|NA
CASSQDSTGNYEQYF
TGCGCCAGCAGCCAAGATAGTACAGGGAATTACGAGCAGTACTTC
>many|TRBJ2-7|TRBV11-3|TRBD1
CASSRTGGEQYF
TGTGCCAGCAGCAGGACAGGCGGAGAGCAGTACTTC
>few|TRBJ1-2|TRBV18|TRBD1
CASSPQGQGVDYGYTF
TGTGCCAGCTCACCGCAGGGACAGGGGGTCGACTATGGCTACACCTTC
>NA|TRBJ2-5|TRBV6-2/TRBV6-3|NA
CASSHPGQPETQYF
TGTGCCAGCAGCCATCCGGGCCAACCCGAGACCCAGTACTTC
>NA|TRBJ1-1|TRBV27|NA
CASSLSRVGPAFF
TGTGCCAGCAGTTTAAGTAGGGTCGGGCCAGCTTTCTTT
>few|TRBJ2-1|TRBV9|NA
CASSVDSYNEQFF
TGTGCCAGCAGCGTCGACAGTTACAATGAGCAGTTCTTC
>many|TRBJ2-1|TRBV6-5|NA
CASSYSDGPKGGEQFF
TGTGCCAGCAGTTACTCGGACGGGCCAAAGGGGGGTGAGCAGTTCTTC
>medium-sized|TRBJ1-3|TRBV12-2|NA
CASRFPDRQFSGNTIYF
TGTGCAAGTCGCTTTCCCGACCGCCAGTTCTCTGGAAACACCATATATTTT
>many|TRBJ2-7|TRBV6-5|TRBD2
CASSYDASGMAHF
TGTGCCAGCAGTTACGACGCGAGCGGGATGGCCCACTTC
>many|TRBJ1-2|TRBV28|NA
CASRRGRDNYGYTF
TGTGCCAGCCGGAGGGGCAGGGATAACTATGGCTACACCTTC
>NA|TRBJ1-2|TRBV19|NA
CASSRTAPSNYGYTF
TGTGCCAGTAGTAGAACAGCCCCATCAAACTATGGCTACACCTTC
>many|TRBJ2-7|TRBV4-3|NA
CASSQDLQEYYEQYF
TGCGCCAGCAGCCAAGATCTCCAGGAGTACTACGAGCAGTACTTC
>few|TRBJ1-2|TRBV30|NA
CAHMRGGADGYTF
TGTGCCCATATGAGGGGGGGAGCTGATGGCTACACCTTC
>many|TRBJ1-5|TRBV15|NA
CATSRGEDRPQHF
TGTGCCACCAGCAGAGGGGAGGATCGGCCCCAGCATTTT
>many|TRBJ2-7|TRBV4-3|NA
CASSQAATGTSAYEQYF
TGCGCCAGCAGCCAAGCTGCAACCGGGACCAGCGCCTACGAGCAGTACTTC
>many|TRBJ1-1|TRBV6-5|NA
CASRNRVLTEAFF
TGTGCCAGCAGAAACAGGGTCCTCACTGAAGCTTTCTTT
>many|TRBJ2-3|TRBV18|NA
CASSPLGGAEDTQYF
TGTGCCAGCTCACCCCTGGGGGGGGCGGAAGATACGCAGTATTTT
>few|TRBJ2-3|TRBV18|TRBD2
CASSPPLAGTDTQYF
TGTGCCAGCTCACCACCGCTAGCGGGCACAGATACGCAGTATTTT
>many|TRBJ2-1|TRBV9|TRBD2
CASSTSGNYNEQFF
TGTGCCAGTTCAACCAGCGGGAACTACAATGAGCAGTTCTTC
>NA|TRBJ2-4|TRBV11-1|NA
CASSPDRYSDIQYF
TGTGCCAGCAGTCCTGACAGGTACTCGGACATTCAGTACTTC
>NA|TRBJ1-5|TRBV7-2|NA
CASSLGDPVVGPQHF
TGTGCCAGCAGCTTAGGGGACCCAGTAGTTGGGCCCCAGCATTTT
>few|TRBJ2-7|TRBV7-2|NA
CASSLFTGSYEQYF
TGTGCCAGCAGCTTATTTACCGGTTCCTACGAGCAGTACTTC
>NA|TRBJ2-1|TRBV4-1|TRBD2
CASSQVEGLAYEQFF
TGCGCCAGCAGCCAAGTGGAAGGACTAGCATACGAGCAGTTCTTC
>NA|TRBJ2-4|TRBV6-5|NA
CASGENQNIQYF
TGTGCCAGCGGAGAGAACCAAAACATTCAGTACTTC
>many|TRBJ1-2|TRBV18|NA
CASSPYRVRSYGYTF
TGTGCCAGCTCACCCTACAGGGTGAGGAGCTATGGCTACACCTTC
>NA|TRBJ1-6|TRBV4-2|NA
CASSQDLNRSPLHF
TGTGCCAGCAGCCAAGATCTGAACAGATCACCCCTCCACTTT
>NA|TRBJ1-5|TRBV6-1|NA
CASKRFGGPYSNQPQHF
TGTGCCAGCAAACGGTTCGGGGGCCCCTATAGCAATCAGCCCCAGCATTTT
>few|TRBJ2-4|TRBV15|NA
CATSRDRESDIQYF
TGTGCCACCAGCAGAGATCGTGAGTCGGACATTCAGTACTTC
>many|TRBJ2-1|TRBV4-2|NA
CASSQDSPYNEQFF
TGTGCCAGCAGCCAAGATTCCCCTTACAATGAGCAGTTCTTC
>many|TRBJ1-1|TRBV18|NA
CASSASGNTEAFF
TGTGCCAGCTCAGCCTCAGGGAACACTGAAGCTTTCTTT
>few|TRBJ1-2|TRBV29-1|NA
CSVVGEPNYGYTF
TGCAGCGTTGTGGGGGAGCCTAACTATGGCTACACCTTC
>many|TRBJ1-3|TRBV6-6|NA
CASSYWQGRDTIYF
TGTGCCAGCAGTTACTGGCAGGGTAGAGACACCATATATTTT
>many|TRBJ2-7|TRBV29-1|TRBD2
CSVEVGKAGEIGYEQYF
TGCAGCGTTGAAGTAGGCAAGGCGGGGGAGATCGGTTACGAGCAGTACTTC
>few|TRBJ2-2|TRBV7-2|TRBD2
CASSYRAGVTGELFF
TGTGCCAGCAGCTATAGAGCGGGAGTCACCGGGGAGCTGTTTTTT
>many|TRBJ1-2|TRBV7-9|NA
CASSQQGRGKPYF
TGTGCCAGCAGCCAACAGGGCAGAGGGAAGCCTTACTTC
>many|TRBJ1-1|TRBV7-8|NA
CASSVSQGSNTEAFF
TGTGCCAGCAGCGTAAGCCAGGGGTCGAACACTGAAGCTTTCTTT
>many|TRBJ1-5|TRBV5-4|NA
CASSLDPGGNQPQHF
TGTGCCAGCAGCTTGGACCCGGGGGGCAATCAGCCCCAGCATTTT
>few|TRBJ2-3|TRBV5-1|TRBD2
CASQEAGGITDTQYF
TGCGCCAGCCAAGAGGCGGGAGGTATTACAGATACGCAGTATTTT
>NA|TRBJ1-2|TRBV7-2|NA
CASSLYSADGYTF
TGTGCCAGCAGCTTATATTCTGCTGACGGCTACACCTTC
>many|TRBJ1-5|TRBV29-1|NA
CSVGRGPNQPQHF
TGCAGCGTGGGCAGGGGACCCAATCAGCCCCAGCATTTT
>many|TRBJ1-4|TRBV4-1|NA
CASMLGFGSEKLFF
TGCGCCAGCATGCTTGGATTTGGAAGCGAAAAACTGTTTTTT
>NA|TRBJ1-6|TRBV7-2|TRBD1
CASSYRGSNSPLHF
TGTGCCAGCAGCTACAGGGGGAGCAATTCACCCCTCCACTTT
>many|TRBJ2-7|TRBV11-2|NA
CASSLEGGTYEQYF
TGTGCCAGCAGCTTAGAGGGCGGGACCTACGAGCAGTACTTC
>few|TRBJ2-7|TRBV30|NA
CAWSDYEQYF
TGTGCCTGGAGTGACTACGAGCAGTACTTC
>NA|TRBJ1-1|TRBV6-2/TRBV6-3|NA
CASSQIRLTNTEAFF
TGTGCCAGCTCCCAAATTCGATTGACGAACACTGAAGCTTTCTTT
>many|TRBJ1-3|TRBV18|NA
CASSPPGTLGDTIYF
TGTGCCAGCTCACCTCCCGGGACCCTGGGGGACACCATATATTTT
>few|TRBJ1-1|TRBV6-5|NA
CASSNPGSRTEAFF
TGTGCCAGCAGTAACCCAGGGAGTCGGACTGAAGCTTTCTTT
>many|TRBJ2-1|TRBV5-1|TRBD2
CASSFGTSGSSYNEQFF
TGCGCCAGCAGCTTCGGGACTAGCGGGAGCTCCTACAATGAGCAGTTCTTC
>many|TRBJ2-3|TRBV20-1|NA
CSAPGADNTDTQYF
TGCAGTGCTCCCGGGGCTGACAACACAGATACGCAGTATTTT